This TCR beta chain was identified during a study of T cells in Graves' hyperthyroidism and ophthalmopathy. Study-wide findings and caveats: Ophthalmopathy onset followed model prediction by a median about 6.5 months.

CDR1 is SGHVS, CDR2 FQNEAQ, per germline. V was pared by 5 bases and J by 7 bases, with 12 bases of the junction left unmatched. The CDR3 runs 17 residues. Diagnostic assessment was based on clinical symptoms, serum thyroxine and TRAb, thyroid ultrasound and orbital computed tomography. It was 8.5 to 10 ml of fresh peripheral blood that supplied the PBMCs. The source material, RNA transcripts, was used to amplify TCR beta CDR3 regions. The HTBI primer set was used in a first-round RT-PCR of the TCR CDR3. TCRdb ran MiXCR on the multiplex PCR reads and lists one entry per CDR3 protein. The data show some 460,000 distinct CDR3 sequences, with about 15% seen just once and roughly 7.7% held by the top ten. This clonotype was recorded a few times. The target antigen is unknown.

Sequencing was done on a sample of blood. J is TRBJ1-6 and V is TRBV7-8; 9 bases map to TRBD1. The TCR originated in a woman between 18 and 30 years old with Graves' hyperthyroidism. The CDR3 here is CASSPQTGTGLNSPLHF. The CDR3 DNA reads as TGTGCCAGCAGCCCCCAAACGGGGACAGGGTTAAATTCACCCCTCCACTTT.